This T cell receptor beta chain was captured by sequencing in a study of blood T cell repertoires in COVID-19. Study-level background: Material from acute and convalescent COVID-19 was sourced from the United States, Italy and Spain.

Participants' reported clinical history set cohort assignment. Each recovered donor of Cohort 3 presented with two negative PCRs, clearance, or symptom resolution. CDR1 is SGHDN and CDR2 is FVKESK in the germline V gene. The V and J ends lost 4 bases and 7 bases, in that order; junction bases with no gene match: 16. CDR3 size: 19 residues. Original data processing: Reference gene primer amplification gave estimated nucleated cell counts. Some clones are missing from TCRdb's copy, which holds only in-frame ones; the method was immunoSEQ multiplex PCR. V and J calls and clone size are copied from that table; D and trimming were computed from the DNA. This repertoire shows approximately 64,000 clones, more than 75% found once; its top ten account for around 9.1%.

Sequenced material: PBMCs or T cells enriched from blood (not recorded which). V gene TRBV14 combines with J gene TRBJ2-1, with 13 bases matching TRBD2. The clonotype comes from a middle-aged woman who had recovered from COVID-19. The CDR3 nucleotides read TGTGCCAGCAGCCTAGGGACTAGCGGGGTTTTATGGCCTCGAAATGAGCAGTTCTTC. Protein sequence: CASSLGTSGVLWPRNEQFF.